Following are 25 T cell receptor beta chains from one sample sequenced in a study of blood T cell repertoires in COVID-19. Clones were read by immunoSEQ multiplex PCR, and TCRdb kept only the in-frame ones, dropping some. The repertoire has roughly 150,000 clones, 65% to 85% of them found once; the top ten carry about 3.8%. The specimen sequenced was peripheral blood. The source is a woman older than 75 with acute or convalescent COVID-19.

The rearrangement uses TRBV27 and TRBJ1-1; D gene uncertain. In germline, CDR1 is MNHEY, CDR2 SMNVEV (reference sequence). Between the trimmed V and J ends, which lost 2 bases and 0 bases, there was a span of 7 bases. The CDR3 is made up of 14 amino acids. In DNA, the CDR3 is TGTGCCAGCAGTTTAGTTTATTTGAACACTGAAGCTTTCTTT. This encodes CASSLVYLNTEAFF.

The genes are TRBV5-1 and TRBJ1-1; TRBD1 is a possible D gene (5 bases). Trimming shortened V by 0 bases and J by 5 bases, and 5 bases separated the two germline ends. Germline V gene lookup returns CDR1 SGHRS and CDR2 YFSETQ. The CDR3 is 12 residues long. The CDR3 region is CASSLGQTEAFF. As DNA, the CDR3 is TGCGCCAGCAGCTTGGGACAGACTGAAGCTTTCTTT.

Only a few counts were recorded for this clone. The chain employs TRBV11-2 and TRBJ2-7, with 8 bases matching TRBD2. The germline V gene has CDR1 SGHAT and CDR2 FQNNGV. The CDR3 sequence is 19 residues long. J gave up 0 bases and V 0 bases, and 13 bases lay outside the gene matches. Here the CDR3 reads CASSLDLDSVRGVSYEQYF. The CDR3 region has the DNA TGTGCCAGCAGCTTAGACCTTGATTCTGTGCGGGGGGTCTCCTACGAGCAGTACTTC.

The chain uses TRBV5-1 and TRBJ1-4; maybe TRBD1 (6 bases). The CDR3 has 13 residues. The germline V gene has CDR1 SGHRS and CDR2 YFSETQ. The ends were cut back, 2 bases at V and 7 bases at J, with 9 bases in the middle. The CDR3 bases are TGCGCCAGCAGCTTACAGGGTTTTGAAAAACTGTTTTTT. Translation gives CASSLQGFEKLFF.

The chain has TRBV12-3 or TRBV12-4 and TRBJ1-6; D unclear. Trimming cost V 7 bases and J 6 bases, with 10 bases left between them. The CDR3 has 13 residues. The CDR3 DNA reads TGTGCCAGCACGGGTTATTTTAATTCACCCCTCCACTTT. Its translation is CASTGYFNSPLHF.

This clone has more than one count but fewer than ten. This chain joins TRBV5-1 and TRBJ2-7, with D possibly being TRBD2 (5 bases). V gave up 2 bases and J gave up 4 bases, with 16 bases separating them. The CDR3 is 15 amino acids. Germline CDR1 reads SGHRS; CDR2 reads YFSETQ. The CDR3 here is CASSFWRPPGYEQYF. CDR3 sequence (DNA): TGCGCCAGCAGCTTTTGGAGGCCCCCGGGGTACGAGCAGTACTTC.

The DNA for the CDR3 is TGTGCCAGTAGGATTGACAGGGCAGGGAACACTGAAGCTTTCTTT. This codes for CASRIDRAGNTEAFF. The chain links TRBV19 to TRBJ1-1; TRBD1 matches 7 bases. V trimming: 6 bases; J trimming: 1 base; junction bases outside the gene matches: 8. Looked up from germline, CDR1 is LNHDA and CDR2 is SQIVND (reference sequence). CDR3 length equals 15 residues.

In its sample, this clone was seen a few times. This chain joins TRBV18 and TRBJ1-5, with D unresolved. The CDR3 runs to 12 residues. V lost 5 bases and J lost 4, with 6 bases in between. Germline V gene data show CDR1 as KGHSH and CDR2 as LQKENI. The CDR3 DNA is TGTGCCAGCTCAGGGGAGAATCAGCCCCAGCATTTT. Protein product: CASSGENQPQHF. The entire variable domain, with the rest obtained from reference TRBV18 and TRBJ1-5, is as follows: NAGVMQNPRHLVRRRGQEARLRCSPMKGHSHVYWYRQLPEEGLKFMVYLQKENIIDESGMPKERFSAEFPKEGPSILRIQQVVRGDSAAYFCASSGENQPQHFGDGTRLSIL.

The chain recombines TRBV5-1 with TRBJ1-1; D is undetermined. The CDR3 has 13 residues. From germline, CDR1 is SGHRS and CDR2 YFSETQ. V was cut by 1 base and J by 3 bases, with 7 bases left in between. The chain's CDR3 is CASSLLQDTEAFF. Written as DNA, the CDR3 is TGCGCCAGCAGCTTGTTGCAGGACACTGAAGCTTTCTTT.

The chain combines TRBV20-1 with TRBJ2-3; D possibly corresponds to TRBD1 (6 bases). CDR3 size: 14 residues. Germline loops: CDR1 DFQATT, CDR2 SNEGSKA (reference sequence). The V and J ends lost 3 bases and 2 bases respectively, with 12 bases between them. The CDR3: CSASTGWVTDTQYF. The CDR3 nucleotides read TGCAGTGCTAGTACAGGGTGGGTCACAGATACGCAGTATTTT.

The chain couples TRBV7-9 to TRBJ1-2; D remains ambiguous. This CDR3 comprises 11 residues. The V end was cut by 1 base, the J end by 14 bases, with 11 bases between. Germline CDR1 reads SEHNR; CDR2 reads FQNEAQ (reference sequence). DNA of the CDR3: TGTGCCAGCAGCTTAGGAGGGCTAGAAACCTTC. It codes for CASSLGGLETF.

In this sample, this clone turned up once. The chain joins TRBV27 to TRBJ1-1, with D possibly being TRBD1 (5 bases). The CDR3 loop spans 16 amino acids. Germline-derived CDR1 and CDR2 are MNHEY and SMNVEV (reference sequence). V lost 6 bases and J lost 1, with 18 bases in between. The CDR3 spells CASRLMTANGNTEAFF. The CDR3 DNA sequence: TGTGCCAGCAGGCTGATGACAGCAAATGGGAACACTGAAGCTTTCTTT.

The chain couples TRBV5-4 to TRBJ1-1, with D maybe TRBD1 (5 bases). The CDR3 length is 15 residues. CDR1 is SGHNT and CDR2 is YYREEE in the germline V gene (reference sequence). V lost 3 bases and J lost 1, with 13 bases in between. CDR3 DNA: TGTGCCAGCAGCTCGCCGTCGGGGGGGAACACTGAAGCTTTCTTT. Translating it yields CASSSPSGGNTEAFF.

The chain recombines TRBV6-5 with TRBJ2-7; D is undetermined. Germline V gene sequence: CDR1 MNHEY, CDR2 SVGAGI. This CDR3 comprises 11 residues. The CDR3 coding sequence is TGTGCTACTAACCGCCTCTACGAGCAGTACTTC. Protein sequence: CATNRLYEQYF.

This chain joins TRBV2 and TRBJ1-1, with a tentative D call TRBD1 (5 bases). This CDR3 is built from 14 residues. Germline V gene data show CDR1 as SNHLY and CDR2 as FYNNEI. Trimming removed 4 bases from V and 1 base from J, with 10 bases in between. CDR3 in amino acids: CASSVGGGNTEAFF. The CDR3 DNA reads TGTGCCAGCAGTGTCGGCGGGGGGAACACTGAAGCTTTCTTT.

This chain connects TRBV24-1 to TRBJ2-5, with D unresolved. CDR3 size: 15 residues. Trimming left V 2 bases short and J 2 bases short, with 11 bases between. Germline V CDR1 and CDR2: KGHDR, SFDVKD. DNA for the CDR3: TGTGCCACCAGTGATTCCCGGGTTCGACAAGAGACCCAGTACTTC. Protein: CATSDSRVRQETQYF.

The rearrangement uses TRBV18 and TRBJ2-1, with D tentatively TRBD2 (6 bases). Germline V gene lookup returns CDR1 KGHSH and CDR2 LQKENI. Trimming stripped 0 bases from V and 9 bases from J, with 6 bases between. CDR3 length: 12 residues. CDR3 loop: CASSPPGSEQFF. CDR3 bases: TGTGCCAGCTCACCACCCGGGAGTGAGCAGTTCTTC.

This chain links TRBV2 with TRBJ1-2; TRBD1 matches 7 bases. CDR1 and CDR2 from the germline V gene are SNHLY and FYNNEI. The V gene end was trimmed by 4 bases and the J gene end by 2 bases; junction bases not matched to a gene: 1. This CDR3 has 13 amino acids. The DNA for the CDR3 is TGTGCCAGCAGTGGGGACAGCAACTATGGCTACACCTTC. It is translated as CASSGDSNYGYTF.

This chain joins TRBV9 and TRBJ1-1; 8 bases match TRBD1. V trimming: 4 bases; J trimming: 11 bases; junction bases outside the gene matches: 10. Germline CDR1 reads SGDLS; CDR2 reads YYNGEE. This CDR3 contains 13 residues. CDR3 sequence reads: CASSPRTGGEAFF. The CDR3 DNA is TGTGCCAGCAGCCCACGAACAGGGGGAGAGGCTTTCTTT.

The chain couples TRBV7-2 to TRBJ1-2, with D possibly matching TRBD1 (5 bases). The CDR3 loop spans 13 amino acids. V dropped 3 bases and J dropped 8 bases, with 13 bases sitting between them. The germline V gene has CDR1 SGHTA and CDR2 FQGNSA. CDR3 in amino acids: CASSFRQGGGYTF. The CDR3 DNA reads as TGTGCCAGCAGCTTCCGCCAGGGTGGAGGCTACACCTTC.

This chain joins TRBV10-2 and TRBJ2-1, with D perhaps matching TRBD2 (6 bases). Germline V gives CDR1 WSHSY, CDR2 SAAADI. V lost 3 bases to trimming and J lost 4 bases, with 10 bases between them. The CDR3 runs 14 residues. The CDR3 region has the DNA TGCGCCAGCAGTGAAGGGACTTCATACAATGAGCAGTTCTTC. This encodes CASSEGTSYNEQFF.

J is TRBJ1-2 and V is TRBV29-1; TRBD1 aligns across 7 bases. Germline V lookup: CDR1 SQVTM, CDR2 ANQGSEA. The CDR3 has 11 amino acids. V lost 7 bases to trimming and J lost 7 bases; unmatched junction nucleotides: 6. The CDR3 spells CSAKRGLGYTF. The CDR3 DNA reads as TGCAGCGCAAAAAGGGGGCTTGGCTACACCTTC.

The chain carries TRBV10-3 and TRBJ1-5; 10 bases are shared with TRBD1. The CDR3 is made up of 14 amino acids. Germline V gene data show CDR1 as ENHRY and CDR2 as SYGVKD. Unmatched junction bases numbered 5, after V lost 6 bases and J lost 6 bases. CDR3 amino acids: CAISTDRGGQPQHF. In nucleotides, the CDR3 is TGTGCCATCAGCACGGACAGGGGGGGTCAGCCCCAGCATTTT.

The rearrangement joins TRBV6-5 to TRBJ1-1, with D perhaps TRBD1 (5 bases). This CDR3 has 14 residues. Trimming took off 6 bases at V and 4 bases at J, with 15 bases between the two ends. In germline, CDR1 is MNHEY, CDR2 SVGAGI. The CDR3 sequence is CASRTPGRVTEAFF. CDR3 in DNA: TGTGCCAGCAGGACGCCTGGCAGGGTCACTGAAGCTTTCTTT.

This chain links TRBV3-1 (or the pseudogene TRBV3-2) with TRBJ1-5, with D unresolved. The V gene lost 1 base and the J gene lost 2 bases, with 9 bases spanning the gap. CDR3 length: 15 amino acids. Germline V gene data show CDR1 as LGHDT and CDR2 as YNNKEL (reference sequence). The CDR3, as DNA: TGTGCCAGCAGCCAAGGCGGGGTGGGCAATCAGCCCCAGCATTTT. Protein product: CASSQGGVGNQPQHF.